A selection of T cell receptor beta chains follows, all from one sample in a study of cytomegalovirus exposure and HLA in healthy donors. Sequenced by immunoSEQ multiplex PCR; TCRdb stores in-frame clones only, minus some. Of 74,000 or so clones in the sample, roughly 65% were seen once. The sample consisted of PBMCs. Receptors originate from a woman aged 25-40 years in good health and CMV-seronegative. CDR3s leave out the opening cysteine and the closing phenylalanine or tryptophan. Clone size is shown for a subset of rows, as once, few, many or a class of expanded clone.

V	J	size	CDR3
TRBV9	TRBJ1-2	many	ASSLGGSYGYT
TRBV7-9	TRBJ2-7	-	ASSKPGQANSYEQY
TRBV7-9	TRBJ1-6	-	ASSSTANNSPLH
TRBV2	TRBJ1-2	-	ASSEVVLGNGYT
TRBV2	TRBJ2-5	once	ASSEARQLQQTQY
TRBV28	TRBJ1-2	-	ASTPTGGPESYGYT
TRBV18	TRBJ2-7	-	ASSPPNRGSYEQY
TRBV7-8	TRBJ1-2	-	ASSLALGGDYGYT
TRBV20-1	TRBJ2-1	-	SASRNNEQF
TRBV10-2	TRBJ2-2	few	ASSERDRPNTGELF
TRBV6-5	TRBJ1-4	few	ASRAAENEKLF
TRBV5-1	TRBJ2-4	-	ASSTGLGGNIQY
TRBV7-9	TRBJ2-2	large	ASSPVNTGELF
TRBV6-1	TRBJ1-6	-	ASGGRGRHSPLH
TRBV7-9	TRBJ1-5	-	ASSLTTGPGNQPQH
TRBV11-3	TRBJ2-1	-	ASSLGSSGGALYNEQF
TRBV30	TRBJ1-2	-	AWIRDRGSGGYT
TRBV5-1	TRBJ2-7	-	ASSLNLPYEQY
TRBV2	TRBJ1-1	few	ASSEEASGISNTEAF
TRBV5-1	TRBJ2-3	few	ASSAGTSGGVTDTQY
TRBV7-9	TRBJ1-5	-	ASSLEGPTTPQH
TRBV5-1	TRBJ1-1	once	ASSSGARTSEAF
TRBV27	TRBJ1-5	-	ASSYGSNQPQH
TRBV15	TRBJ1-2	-	ATSRTYRVRGYT
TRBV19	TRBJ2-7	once	ASNDRGRGYEQY
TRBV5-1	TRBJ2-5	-	ASSLAGGGPGETQY
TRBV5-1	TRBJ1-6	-	ASSLQGVSSPLH
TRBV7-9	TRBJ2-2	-	ASSRTGGWEDTGELF
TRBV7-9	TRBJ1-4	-	ASSSGTGDEKLF
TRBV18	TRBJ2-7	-	ASSPFPGQGYEQY
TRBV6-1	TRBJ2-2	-	ASSRDRGSTGELF
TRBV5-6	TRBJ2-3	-	ASSRQALTDTQY
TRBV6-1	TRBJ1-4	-	ASKDGTGNEKLF
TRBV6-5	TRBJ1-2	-	ASSFGTGGGYT
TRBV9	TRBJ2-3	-	ASSVSSGTDTQY
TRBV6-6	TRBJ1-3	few	AIQAASGNTIY
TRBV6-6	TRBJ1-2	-	ASSQGQAYGYT
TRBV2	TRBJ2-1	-	ASSSQLIYNEQF
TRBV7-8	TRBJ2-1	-	ASSLVSGGVNWNEQF
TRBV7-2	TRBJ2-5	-	ASSSQGLVETQY
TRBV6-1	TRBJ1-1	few	ASSPQGSPEAF
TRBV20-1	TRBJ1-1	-	SAETGLEAF
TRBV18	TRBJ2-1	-	ASSPAGGFDNEQF
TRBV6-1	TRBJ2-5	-	ASNGQGVQETQY
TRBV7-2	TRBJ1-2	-	ASSKQGAGYGYT
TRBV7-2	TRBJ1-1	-	ASSLVGRNTEAF